These T cell receptor beta chains were read from a single sample in a study of CD8+ T cells in alopecia areata. The repertoire was sequenced with immunoSEQ multiplex PCR; TCRdb's copy has only in-frame clones and lacks some. Of about 220,000 clones listed, about 58% are singletons. Sequenced material: CD4+ T cells sorted from blood, taken at week 4, from a patient treated with tofacitinib. The receptors were gathered from a human donor with alopecia areata. The CDR3 runs from the conserved cysteine through the conserved F or W. The D gene is left open where the match is weak. Size is omitted from some rows. Given values are once, few, many or a class for expanded clones.

D gene: TRBD1; J gene: TRBJ2-2; V gene: TRBV15; clone size: NA; CDR3 protein: CATSRGQGATGELFF; CDR3 DNA: TGTGCCACCAGCAGGGGACAGGGGGCAACCGGGGAGCTGTTTTTT
D gene: TRBD1; J gene: TRBJ1-1; V gene: TRBV29-1; clone size: few; CDR3 protein: CSVAGQLNTEAFF; CDR3 DNA: TGCAGCGTTGCGGGACAGTTGAACACTGAAGCTTTCTTT
D gene: NA; J gene: TRBJ2-3; V gene: TRBV7-2; clone size: few; CDR3 protein: CASTPGQGGDTQYF; CDR3 DNA: TGTGCCAGCACCCCCGGGCAGGGAGGCGATACGCAGTATTTT
D gene: NA; J gene: TRBJ2-2; V gene: TRBV7-2; clone size: few; CDR3 protein: CATYALGGELFF; CDR3 DNA: TGTGCCACCTACGCTTTAGGCGGGGAGCTGTTTTTT
D gene: NA; J gene: TRBJ1-2; V gene: TRBV29-1; clone size: NA; CDR3 protein: CSVAAGSGTAYGYTF; CDR3 DNA: TGCAGCGTTGCGGCTGGTTCCGGGACCGCTTATGGCTACACCTTC
D gene: NA; J gene: TRBJ2-3; V gene: TRBV29-1; clone size: NA; CDR3 protein: CSGTITDTQYF; CDR3 DNA: TGCAGCGGGACGATCACAGATACGCAGTATTTT
D gene: TRBD2; J gene: TRBJ2-1; V gene: TRBV7-9; clone size: few; CDR3 protein: CASETSGGLLYNEQFF; CDR3 DNA: TGTGCCTCCGAGACTAGCGGGGGGCTTCTCTACAATGAGCAGTTCTTC
D gene: NA; J gene: TRBJ2-7; V gene: TRBV11-2; clone size: NA; CDR3 protein: CASSFPLAPGIYEQYF; CDR3 DNA: TGTGCCAGCAGCTTTCCTTTGGCCCCTGGGATATACGAGCAGTACTTC
D gene: NA; J gene: TRBJ1-1; V gene: TRBV29-1; clone size: few; CDR3 protein: CSVERAFF; CDR3 DNA: TGCAGCGTTGAACGAGCTTTCTTT
D gene: NA; J gene: TRBJ2-3; V gene: TRBV7-2; clone size: NA; CDR3 protein: CASSSSDPFADTQYF; CDR3 DNA: TGTGCCAGCAGCTCCTCTGATCCGTTTGCAGATACGCAGTATTTT
D gene: NA; J gene: TRBJ2-5; V gene: TRBV29-1; clone size: few; CDR3 protein: CSVADLRGQTQYF; CDR3 DNA: TGCAGCGTTGCCGATCTCAGGGGTCAGACCCAGTACTTC
D gene: NA; J gene: TRBJ1-4; V gene: TRBV30; clone size: NA; CDR3 protein: CAWRVAREKLFF; CDR3 DNA: TGTGCCTGGAGGGTAGCCCGCGAAAAACTGTTTTTT
D gene: NA; J gene: TRBJ1-6; V gene: TRBV7-2; clone size: NA; CDR3 protein: CASSSQGRNSPLHF; CDR3 DNA: TGTGCCAGCAGCTCCCAGGGGAGGAATTCACCCCTCCACTTT
D gene: NA; J gene: TRBJ2-6; V gene: TRBV15; clone size: once; CDR3 protein: CATGGAGANVLTF; CDR3 DNA: TGTGCCACCGGCGGGGCTGGGGCCAACGTCCTGACTTTC
D gene: NA; J gene: TRBJ2-1; V gene: TRBV14; clone size: NA; CDR3 protein: CASSQFVGANEQFF; CDR3 DNA: TGTGCCAGCAGCCAATTCGTTGGGGCCAATGAGCAGTTCTTC
D gene: NA; J gene: TRBJ2-5; V gene: TRBV27; clone size: NA; CDR3 protein: CASRREPGRETQYF; CDR3 DNA: TGTGCCAGCAGAAGAGAGCCAGGGAGGGAGACCCAGTACTTC
D gene: TRBD1; J gene: TRBJ2-3; V gene: TRBV30; clone size: NA; CDR3 protein: CAWGGQGKSTDTQYF; CDR3 DNA: TGTGCCTGGGGCGGACAGGGAAAATCCACAGATACGCAGTATTTT
D gene: NA; J gene: TRBJ2-7; V gene: TRBV7-2; clone size: NA; CDR3 protein: CASSPPRLPYEQYF; CDR3 DNA: TGTGCCAGCAGCCCCCCGAGGCTACCCTACGAGCAGTACTTC
D gene: NA; J gene: TRBJ1-5; V gene: TRBV7-2; clone size: NA; CDR3 protein: CASSLGGGANQPQHF; CDR3 DNA: TGTGCCAGCAGCTTAGGCGGGGGCGCCAATCAGCCCCAGCATTTT
D gene: NA; J gene: TRBJ1-2; V gene: TRBV5-6; clone size: NA; CDR3 protein: CASTFNRSPIYGYTF; CDR3 DNA: TGTGCCAGCACCTTTAACAGGAGCCCGATCTATGGCTACACCTTC
D gene: TRBD1; J gene: TRBJ2-7; V gene: TRBV30; clone size: NA; CDR3 protein: CDRTGVYEQYF; CDR3 DNA: TGTGATCGGACAGGGGTCTACGAGCAGTACTTC
D gene: NA; J gene: TRBJ2-7; V gene: TRBV9; clone size: few; CDR3 protein: CASSAAGGQSGEQYF; CDR3 DNA: TGTGCCAGCAGCGCCGCCGGGGGACAATCTGGCGAGCAGTACTTC
D gene: NA; J gene: TRBJ2-7; V gene: TRBV6-4; clone size: NA; CDR3 protein: CASRQGFQYEQYF; CDR3 DNA: TGTGCCAGCAGACAGGGTTTCCAATACGAGCAGTACTTC
D gene: NA; J gene: TRBJ2-1; V gene: TRBV20-1; clone size: NA; CDR3 protein: CSARARNEQFF; CDR3 DNA: TGCAGTGCTAGAGCGAGGAATGAGCAGTTCTTC
D gene: NA; J gene: TRBJ2-1; V gene: TRBV6-5; clone size: once; CDR3 protein: CAIMGRVPYNEQFF; CDR3 DNA: TGTGCCATTATGGGGCGGGTTCCCTACAATGAGCAGTTCTTC
D gene: TRBD1; J gene: TRBJ1-5; V gene: TRBV19; clone size: few; CDR3 protein: CASSTRGQGGQPQHF; CDR3 DNA: TGTGCCAGTAGTACGCGGGGACAGGGTGGCCAGCCCCAGCATTTT
D gene: NA; J gene: TRBJ2-2; V gene: TRBV11-1; clone size: few; CDR3 protein: CASSQRPGELFF; CDR3 DNA: TGTGCCAGCAGTCAACGCCCCGGGGAGCTGTTTTTT
D gene: NA; J gene: TRBJ2-1; V gene: TRBV9; clone size: NA; CDR3 protein: CASSATGTSGNPSYNEQFF; CDR3 DNA: TGTGCCAGCAGCGCGACCGGGACATCGGGCAATCCCTCCTACAATGAGCAGTTCTTC
D gene: TRBD2; J gene: TRBJ2-3; V gene: TRBV7-9; clone size: many; CDR3 protein: CASSLLERGDTQYF; CDR3 DNA: TGTGCCAGCAGCTTATTAGAGCGGGGAGATACGCAGTATTTT
D gene: NA; J gene: TRBJ2-3; V gene: TRBV4-3; clone size: NA; CDR3 protein: CASSLETKRNTQYF; CDR3 DNA: TGCGCCAGCAGCCTAGAGACTAAACGCAATACGCAGTATTTT
D gene: NA; J gene: TRBJ1-3; V gene: TRBV5-1; clone size: NA; CDR3 protein: CASSLGEEVFSGNTIYF; CDR3 DNA: TGCGCCAGCAGCTTGGGAGAGGAGGTTTTCTCTGGAAACACCATATATTTT
D gene: NA; J gene: TRBJ1-2; V gene: TRBV15; clone size: NA; CDR3 protein: CATTTGLHGYTF; CDR3 DNA: TGTGCCACCACCACAGGGCTGCATGGCTACACCTTC
D gene: NA; J gene: TRBJ2-1; V gene: TRBV30; clone size: NA; CDR3 protein: CAWKKGGGPYNEQFF; CDR3 DNA: TGTGCCTGGAAAAAGGGCGGGGGCCCGTACAATGAGCAGTTCTTC
D gene: NA; J gene: TRBJ2-1; V gene: TRBV15; clone size: NA; CDR3 protein: CATSGVGYNEQFF; CDR3 DNA: TGTGCCACCTCGGGGGTTGGATACAATGAGCAGTTCTTC
D gene: TRBD1; J gene: TRBJ1-5; V gene: TRBV6-5; clone size: NA; CDR3 protein: CASSPGQERNQPQHF; CDR3 DNA: TGTGCCAGCAGTCCGGGACAGGAACGCAATCAGCCCCAGCATTTT
D gene: NA; J gene: TRBJ2-3; V gene: TRBV12-5; clone size: NA; CDR3 protein: CASGEGRTQYF; CDR3 DNA: TGTGCTAGTGGGGAAGGCCGTACGCAGTATTTT
D gene: NA; J gene: TRBJ2-5; V gene: TRBV25-1; clone size: few; CDR3 protein: CASSGSGGGTQYF; CDR3 DNA: TGTGCCAGCAGCGGTTCCGGAGGGGGGACCCAGTACTTC
D gene: TRBD1; J gene: TRBJ1-2; V gene: TRBV25-1; clone size: NA; CDR3 protein: CASRDTGVYGYTF; CDR3 DNA: TGTGCCAGCAGAGACACAGGGGTTTATGGCTACACCTTC
D gene: TRBD1; J gene: TRBJ1-2; V gene: TRBV27; clone size: NA; CDR3 protein: CASSATGDGYTF; CDR3 DNA: TGTGCCAGCAGCGCGACAGGGGATGGCTACACCTTC
D gene: NA; J gene: TRBJ1-1; V gene: TRBV29-1; clone size: few; CDR3 protein: CSVAPLPNTEAFF; CDR3 DNA: TGCAGCGTCGCTCCATTACCGAACACTGAAGCTTTCTTT
D gene: NA; J gene: TRBJ1-5; V gene: TRBV9; clone size: NA; CDR3 protein: CASRHPKFGILGGNQPQHF; CDR3 DNA: TGTGCCAGCAGACACCCTAAGTTCGGGATTCTAGGAGGCAATCAGCCCCAGCATTTT
D gene: NA; J gene: TRBJ2-3; V gene: TRBV29-1; clone size: few; CDR3 protein: CSGYLGGTDTQYF; CDR3 DNA: TGCAGCGGCTACCTGGGGGGCACAGATACGCAGTATTTT
D gene: NA; J gene: TRBJ1-6; V gene: TRBV5-6; clone size: NA; CDR3 protein: CASSWGTGTPLHF; CDR3 DNA: TGTGCCAGCAGCTGGGGGACCGGTACACCCCTCCACTTT
D gene: TRBD2; J gene: TRBJ2-7; V gene: TRBV27; clone size: NA; CDR3 protein: CASSLRGGEQYF; CDR3 DNA: TGTGCCAGCAGTTTGCGGGGGGGCGAGCAGTACTTC
D gene: NA; J gene: TRBJ2-7; V gene: TRBV28; clone size: few; CDR3 protein: CASSLTVSYEQYF; CDR3 DNA: TGTGCCAGCAGTTTAACGGTCTCCTACGAGCAGTACTTC
D gene: NA; J gene: TRBJ1-4; V gene: TRBV29-1; clone size: few; CDR3 protein: CSALQGPNEKLFF; CDR3 DNA: TGCAGCGCCTTACAGGGCCCTAATGAAAAACTGTTTTTT
D gene: TRBD1; J gene: TRBJ2-1; V gene: TRBV6-5; clone size: few; CDR3 protein: CASTKTGESYNEQFF; CDR3 DNA: TGTGCCAGCACCAAAACAGGGGAAAGCTACAATGAGCAGTTCTTC
D gene: NA; J gene: TRBJ1-2; V gene: TRBV4-3; clone size: few; CDR3 protein: CASSQDGRTMGYTF; CDR3 DNA: TGCGCCAGCAGCCAAGACGGAAGGACAATGGGCTACACCTTC
D gene: TRBD1; J gene: TRBJ2-7; V gene: TRBV19; clone size: few; CDR3 protein: CASRTGTGAREQYF; CDR3 DNA: TGTGCCAGTAGGACCGGGACAGGGGCTCGGGAGCAGTACTTC